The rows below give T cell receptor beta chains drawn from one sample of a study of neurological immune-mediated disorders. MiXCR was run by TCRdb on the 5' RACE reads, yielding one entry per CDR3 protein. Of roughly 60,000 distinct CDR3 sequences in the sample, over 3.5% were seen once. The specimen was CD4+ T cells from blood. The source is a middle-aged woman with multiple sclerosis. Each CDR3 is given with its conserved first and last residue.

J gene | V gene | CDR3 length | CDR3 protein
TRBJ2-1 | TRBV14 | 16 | CASSLTTTSSYNEQFF
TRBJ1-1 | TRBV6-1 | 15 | CASSESQGAGTEAFF
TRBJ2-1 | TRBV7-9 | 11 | CASSDRWEQFF
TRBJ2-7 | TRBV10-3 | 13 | CAISETGGAEQYF
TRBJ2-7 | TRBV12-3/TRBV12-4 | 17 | CASTLSTDSRHSYEQYF
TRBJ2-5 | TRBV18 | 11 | CASSKEETQYF
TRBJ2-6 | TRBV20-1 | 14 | CSAPGTAGANVLTF
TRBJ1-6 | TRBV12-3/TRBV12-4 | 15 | CASSLRQGYNSPLHF
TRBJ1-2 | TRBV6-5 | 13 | CASVDRGQGGYTF
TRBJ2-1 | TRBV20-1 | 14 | CSAIASGAVDEQFF
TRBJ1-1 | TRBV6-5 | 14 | CASSYYFANTEAFF
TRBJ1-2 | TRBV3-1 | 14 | CASSYRDRDSGYTF
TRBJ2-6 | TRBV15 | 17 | CATSELARPSRANVLTF
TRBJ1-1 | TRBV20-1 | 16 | CSARNRDRVRTTEAFF
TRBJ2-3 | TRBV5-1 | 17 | CASSWFSSGGASDTQYF
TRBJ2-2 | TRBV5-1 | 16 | CASSLTRTGGTGELFF
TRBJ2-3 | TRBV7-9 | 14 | CASSLVASTDTQYF
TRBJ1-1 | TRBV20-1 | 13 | CSARPPGGTEAFF
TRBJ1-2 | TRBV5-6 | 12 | CASSPRRYGYTF
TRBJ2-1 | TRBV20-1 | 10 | CSARDNEQFF
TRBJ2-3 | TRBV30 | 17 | CAWSVPKSWLSTDTQYF
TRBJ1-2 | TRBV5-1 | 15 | CASSLESWGAYGYTF
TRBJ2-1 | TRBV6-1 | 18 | CASSHLPRTAKHTSEQFF
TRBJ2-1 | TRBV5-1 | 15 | CASSLDRAAGNEQFF
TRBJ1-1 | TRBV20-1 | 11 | CSAPRDAEAFF
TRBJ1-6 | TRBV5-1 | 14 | CASSLGQGGEPLHF
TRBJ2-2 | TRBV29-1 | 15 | CSVRTTGGNTGELFF
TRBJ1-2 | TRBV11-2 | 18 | CASSSYRRQGYTNYGYTF
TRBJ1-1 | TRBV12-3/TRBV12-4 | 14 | CASRSDRANTEAFF
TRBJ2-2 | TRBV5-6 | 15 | CASSFWQAGTGELFF
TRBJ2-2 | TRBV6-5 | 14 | CASSYSRSTGELFF
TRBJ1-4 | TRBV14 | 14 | CASSPVSTNEKLFF
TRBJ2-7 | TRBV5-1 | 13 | CASSSTRFSEQYF
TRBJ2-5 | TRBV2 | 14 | CASSEITGQETQYF
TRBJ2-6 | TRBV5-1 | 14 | CASRAGSGANVLTF